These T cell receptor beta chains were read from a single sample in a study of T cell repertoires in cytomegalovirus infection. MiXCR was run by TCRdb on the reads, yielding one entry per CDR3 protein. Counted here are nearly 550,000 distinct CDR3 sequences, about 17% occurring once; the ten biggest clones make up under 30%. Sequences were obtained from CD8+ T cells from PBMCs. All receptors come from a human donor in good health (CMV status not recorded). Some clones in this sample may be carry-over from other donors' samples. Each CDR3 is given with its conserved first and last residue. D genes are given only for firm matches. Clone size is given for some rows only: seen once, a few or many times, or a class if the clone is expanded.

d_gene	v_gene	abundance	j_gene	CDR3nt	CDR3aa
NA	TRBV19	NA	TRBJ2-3	TGTGCCAGTAGTATACGGGCAGATACGCAGTATTTT	CASSIRADTQYF
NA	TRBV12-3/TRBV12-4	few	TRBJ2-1	TGTGCCAGCAGTTGGGAGAGGAATGAGCAGTTCTTC	CASSWERNEQFF
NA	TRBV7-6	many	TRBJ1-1	TGTGCCAGCAGTTCGGGGCGAGGGTGGAGCACTGAAGCTTTCTTT	CASSSGRGWSTEAFF
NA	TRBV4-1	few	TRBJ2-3	TGCGCCAGCAGCCAAGAGGAGAGGGGAACAGATACGCAGTATTTT	CASSQEERGTDTQYF
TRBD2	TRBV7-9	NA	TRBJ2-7	TGTGCCAGCGGAAAGACTAGCGGATCCTACGAGCAGTACTTC	CASGKTSGSYEQYF
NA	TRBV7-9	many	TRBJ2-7	TGTGCCAGCAGTTCCCCTCGGACGGTCTCCTACGAGCAGTACTTC	CASSSPRTVSYEQYF
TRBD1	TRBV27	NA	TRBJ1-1	TGTGCCAGCAGTACACAGGGGGGACCCGTTGAAGCTTTCTTT	CASSTQGGPVEAFF
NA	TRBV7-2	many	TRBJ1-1	TGTGCCAGCAGCTTAGATTCCGAGGGAATTGGGACTGAAGCTTTCTTT	CASSLDSEGIGTEAFF
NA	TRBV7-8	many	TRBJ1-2	TGTGCCAGCAGCTTAAAAAGCTCCCCGTTAGGGGGATACTATGGCTACACCTTC	CASSLKSSPLGGYYGYTF
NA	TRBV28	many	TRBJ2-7	TGTGCCAGCAGTGGCCCAGGCCCCGGGACAACCTACGAGCAGTACTTC	CASSGPGPGTTYEQYF
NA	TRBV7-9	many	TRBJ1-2	TGTGCCAGCAGCGCCCGGACCTGGGGCTACACCTTC	CASSARTWGYTF
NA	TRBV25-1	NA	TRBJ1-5	TGTGCCAGCAGTTCGGGACATAGCAATCAGCCCCAGCATTTT	CASSSGHSNQPQHF
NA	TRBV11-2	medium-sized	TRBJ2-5	TGTGCCAGCAGCTTTTGGTCAAATAACGAGCAAGAGACCCAGTACTTC	CASSFWSNNEQETQYF
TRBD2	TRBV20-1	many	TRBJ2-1	TGCAGTGCTAGACCTAGCGGGAGGGCCCGAGATGAGCAGTTCTTC	CSARPSGRARDEQFF
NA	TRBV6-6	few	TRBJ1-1	TGTGCCAGCAGTTACATGGGGGGGGACACTGAAGCTTTCTTT	CASSYMGGDTEAFF
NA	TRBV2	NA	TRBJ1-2	TGTGCCAGCAGATTAAAGAGATCCGGCTATGGCTACACCTTC	CASRLKRSGYGYTF
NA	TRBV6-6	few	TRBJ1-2	TGTGCCAGCAGTTTTAAGCATGGCTACACCTTC	CASSFKHGYTF
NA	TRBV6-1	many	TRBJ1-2	TGTGCCAGCAGTGAACCCTATGGCTACACCTTC	CASSEPYGYTF
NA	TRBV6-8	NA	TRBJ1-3	TGTGCCAGCAGTTACTCCCCGGACTACGGGGACACCATATATTTT	CASSYSPDYGDTIYF
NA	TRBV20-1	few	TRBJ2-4	TGCAGCACCTTTGGGGGCGGGGGTTATGGCAAAAACATTCAGTACTTC	CSTFGGGGYGKNIQYF
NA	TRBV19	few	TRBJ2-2	TGTGCCAGCCGAAAGGAAGTCGGGGAGCTGTTTTTT	CASRKEVGELFF
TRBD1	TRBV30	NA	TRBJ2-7	TGTGCCTGGAGGGACAGGGGATTAGGCTCCTACGAGCAGTACTTC	CAWRDRGLGSYEQYF
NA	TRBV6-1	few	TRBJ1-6	TGTGCCAGCAGCCACGGGCGGGTCTCCTATAATTCACCCCTCCACTTT	CASSHGRVSYNSPLHF
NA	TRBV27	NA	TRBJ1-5	TGTGCCAGCGGACTCATTGTCAATCAGCCCCAGCATTTT	CASGLIVNQPQHF
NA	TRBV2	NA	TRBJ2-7	TGTGCCACCGAAGCGGGCGAGCAGTACTTC	CATEAGEQYF
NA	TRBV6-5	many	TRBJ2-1	TGTGCCAGCAGTTACGGGCCCGGCAATGAGCAGTTCTTC	CASSYGPGNEQFF
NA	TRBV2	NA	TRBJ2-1	TGTGCCAACCACAGCCCATATATCGGGAGAACCTCCTACAATGAGCAGTTCTTC	CANHSPYIGRTSYNEQFF
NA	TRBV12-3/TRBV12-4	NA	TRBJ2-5	TGTGCCAGCAGAATTTCTAGCGAGTCGGGGGAGACCCAGTACTTC	CASRISSESGETQYF
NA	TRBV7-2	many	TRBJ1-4	TGTGCCAGCAGCTTAAGTAGTCAAGGGGCTAATGAAAAACTGTTTTTT	CASSLSSQGANEKLFF
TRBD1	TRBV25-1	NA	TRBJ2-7	TGTGCCAGCAGCCCGACAGGGTACCGCCTGAGCGAGCAGTACTTC	CASSPTGYRLSEQYF
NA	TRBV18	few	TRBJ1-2	TGTGCCAGCTCACCTTCCTTCTATGGCTACACCTTC	CASSPSFYGYTF
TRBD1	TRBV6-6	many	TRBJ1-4	TGTGCCAGCTCCGAGGGGCCCGGACAGGCCCATGAAAAACTGTTTTTT	CASSEGPGQAHEKLFF
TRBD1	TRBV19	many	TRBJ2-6	TGTGCCAGTACCCCGGACAGGGTCGGGGCCAACGTCCTGACTTTC	CASTPDRVGANVLTF
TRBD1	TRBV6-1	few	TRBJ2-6	TGTGCCAGCATTAGGCAAGACAGGGCTACTGGGGCCAACGTCCTGACTTTC	CASIRQDRATGANVLTF
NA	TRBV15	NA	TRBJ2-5	TGTGCCACCAGCAGTCCCTGGACGGGGAAGGAGACCCAGTACTTC	CATSSPWTGKETQYF
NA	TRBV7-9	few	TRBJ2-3	TGTGCCAGCAGCTTAAGAGGGCAAGAGACAGATACGCAGTATTTT	CASSLRGQETDTQYF
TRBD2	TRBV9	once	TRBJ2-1	TGTGCCAGCAGCCGCGGGAGCGACAATGAGCAGTTCTTC	CASSRGSDNEQFF
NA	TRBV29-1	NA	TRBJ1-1	TGCAGCGTTAAGGGGGACTCCCCTGAAGCTTTCTTT	CSVKGDSPEAFF
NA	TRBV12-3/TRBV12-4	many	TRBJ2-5	TGTGCCAGCAGTTTTGATGAAGGGGTCAGCCAAGAGACCCAGTACTTC	CASSFDEGVSQETQYF
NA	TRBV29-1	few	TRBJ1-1	TGCAGCGCCAACCGGGGCATGAACACTGAAGCTTTCTTT	CSANRGMNTEAFF
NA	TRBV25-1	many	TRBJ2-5	TGTGCCAGCAGCGCTCCCCGGGAGACCCAGTACTTC	CASSAPRETQYF
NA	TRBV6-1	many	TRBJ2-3	TGTGCCAGCAGTGAGGGACACCTCCCGGATACGCAGTATTTT	CASSEGHLPDTQYF
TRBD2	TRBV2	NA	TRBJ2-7	TGTGCCAGCAGGGGGACTACCTCCTACGAGCAGTACTTC	CASRGTTSYEQYF
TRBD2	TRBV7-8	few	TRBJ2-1	TGTGCCAGCAGCTCCACTAGCGGGGGGCGGGACAATGAGCAGTTCTTC	CASSSTSGGRDNEQFF
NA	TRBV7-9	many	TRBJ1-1	TGTGCCAGCAGCCCAGGGGCGGTCCCTGAAGCTTTCTTT	CASSPGAVPEAFF
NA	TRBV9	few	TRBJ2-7	TGTGCCAGCAGCGTAGAGGGAAGGGGCTACGAGCAGTACTTC	CASSVEGRGYEQYF
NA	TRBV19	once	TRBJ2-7	TGTGCCAGTAGTATCGCCGGGTCCGAGCAGTACTTC	CASSIAGSEQYF